The 10 T cell receptor beta chains in this list originate from one sample, sequenced in a study of blood T cells in healthy people across ages. Alongside a J-beta primer mix, a sample-barcoded 5' primer served in a second PCR lasting about 6 to 11 cycles. TCRdb independently ran MiXCR on the 5' RACE reads; one entry per CDR3 protein. In the table there are roughly 2 million distinct CDR3 sequences, 49% of which are singletons. The sample comprised blood. These receptors all stem from a woman aged 40 to 50 in good health.

The V call is TRBV20-1, the J call TRBJ2-5, with TRBD2 matching 8 bases. This CDR3 is built from 17 residues. CDR1 and CDR2 from the germline V gene are DFQATT and SNEGSKA (reference sequence). V lost 0 bases, J lost 4 bases, and 13 bases stayed unmatched. The CDR3 coding sequence is TGCAGTGCTAGAGATCGGGAGAGCGGGGGATCTGGAGAGACCCAGTACTTC. This translates into CSARDRESGGSGETQYF.

The chain uses TRBV6-6 and TRBJ2-7, with D perhaps matching TRBD2 (5 bases). V dropped 6 bases and J dropped 3 bases, with 12 bases sitting between them. Germline CDR1 is MNHNY and CDR2 is SVGAGI (reference sequence). The CDR3 contains 13 residues. In DNA form, the CDR3 reads TGTGCCAGCAGAGACGGACGGGACTACGAGCAGTACTTC. It yields the protein CASRDGRDYEQYF.

This clonotype was counted between two and nine times. The V and J genes are TRBV7-6 and TRBJ2-3; D call uncertain. CDR3 size: 13 residues. Trimming pared 5 bases from V and 5 bases from J, leaving 11 bases between. Germline V gene lookup returns CDR1 SGHVS and CDR2 FNYEAQ. CDR3 in DNA: TGTGCCAGCAGCCAGCCTTGGCTAGATACGCAGTATTTT. This codes for CASSQPWLDTQYF.

The J gene is TRBJ2-5, the V gene TRBV6-5, with a possible D match to TRBD2 (7 bases). CDR1 and CDR2 from the germline V gene are MNHEY and SVGAGI. V was clipped by 0 bases and J by 5 bases, with 13 bases between them. CDR3 length equals 15 residues. Here the CDR3 reads CASSYSRGGRETQYF. The CDR3 DNA sequence: TGTGCCAGCAGTTACTCGAGGGGGGGGCGGGAGACCCAGTACTTC.

The gene calls are TRBV9 and TRBJ1-1, with D tentatively TRBD1 (5 bases). Germline assignment: CDR1 SGDLS and CDR2 YYNGEE. With 4 bases removed from V and 3 bases from J, the gap between germline ends came to 16 bases. The CDR3 length is 15 residues. Here the CDR3 reads CASSTDRDGDTEAFF. CDR3 bases: TGTGCCAGCAGCACCGACCGGGACGGAGACACTGAAGCTTTCTTT.

The rearrangement uses TRBV5-1 and TRBJ2-7, with TRBD2 matching over 7 bases. Trimming took 5 bases from V and 5 from J; bases not matched to a gene: 13. The length of the CDR3 is 15 residues. Germline V lookup: CDR1 SGHRS, CDR2 YFSETQ. This CDR3 reads CASRGGGSVSDEQYF. The CDR3, as DNA: TGCGCCAGCAGGGGCGGGGGATCGGTTTCGGACGAGCAGTACTTC.

V and J are TRBV6-6 and TRBJ1-4; 8 nucleotides line up with TRBD1. The ends lost 4 bases at V and 4 bases at J; junction bases unmatched: 8. Per the germline V gene, CDR1 is MNHNY and CDR2 is SVGAGI (reference sequence). The CDR3 is made up of 16 amino acids. The CDR3 DNA follows: TGTGCCAGCAGTTCCAGGGGGCGGGGGATTAATGAAAAACTGTTTTTT. Protein product: CASSSRGRGINEKLFF.

The CDR3 loop is CASSLAGIKETQYF. In DNA, the CDR3 is TGTGCCAGCAGCTTAGCGGGGATAAAAGAGACCCAGTACTTC. The gene calls are TRBV7-2 and TRBJ2-5; D uncertain. The germline V gene has CDR1 SGHTA and CDR2 FQGNSA. The CDR3 runs to 14 residues. V lost 0 bases and J lost 3, with 8 bases in between.

The rearrangement links TRBV7-2 to TRBJ1-4; D gene uncertain. V was clipped by 1 base and J by 8 bases, with 14 bases between them. The CDR3 extends over 15 amino acids. The germline CDR1 and CDR2 sequences are SGHTA and FQGNSA. DNA for the CDR3: TGTGCCAGCAGCTTAGGCGGGAACTTTGGCGAAAAACTGTTTTTT. Amino acid sequence: CASSLGGNFGEKLFF.

The chain carries TRBV27 and TRBJ2-5, with unresolved D. Trimming took 5 bases from V and 3 from J, leaving 10 bases between them. The CDR3 sequence is 13 residues long. Germline CDR1 is MNHEY and CDR2 is SMNVEV (reference sequence). In DNA, the CDR3 is TGTGCCAGCAGTGTATGGGCAGAAGAGACCCAGTACTTC. Encoded protein: CASSVWAEETQYF.